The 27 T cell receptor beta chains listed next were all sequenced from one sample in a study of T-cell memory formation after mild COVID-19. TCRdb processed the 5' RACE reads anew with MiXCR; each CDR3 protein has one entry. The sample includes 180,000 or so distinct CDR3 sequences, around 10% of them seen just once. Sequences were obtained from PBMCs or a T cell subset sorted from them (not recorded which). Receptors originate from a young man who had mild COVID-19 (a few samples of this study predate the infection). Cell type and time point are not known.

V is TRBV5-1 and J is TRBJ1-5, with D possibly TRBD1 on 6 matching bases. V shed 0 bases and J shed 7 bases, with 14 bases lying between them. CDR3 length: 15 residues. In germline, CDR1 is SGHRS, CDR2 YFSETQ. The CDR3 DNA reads TGCGCCAGCAGCTTGGAAGGGGGTGAGGGACAGCCCCAGCATTTT. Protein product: CASSLEGGEGQPQHF. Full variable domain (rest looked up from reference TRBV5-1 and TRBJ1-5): KAGVTQTPRYLIKTRGQQVTLSCSPISGHRSVSWYQQTPGQGLQFLFEYFSETQRNKGNFPGRFSGRQFSNSRSEMNVSTLELGDSALYLCASSLEGGEGQPQHFGDGTRLSIL.

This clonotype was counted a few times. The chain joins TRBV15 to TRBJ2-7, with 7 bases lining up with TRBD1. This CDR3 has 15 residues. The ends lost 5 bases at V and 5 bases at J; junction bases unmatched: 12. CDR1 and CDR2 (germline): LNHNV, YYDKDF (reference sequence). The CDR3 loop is CATSSRRQGGHEQYF. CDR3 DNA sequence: TGTGCCACCAGCTCCCGTCGACAGGGCGGCCACGAGCAGTACTTC. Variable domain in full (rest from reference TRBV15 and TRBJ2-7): DAMVIQNPRYQVTQFGKPVTLSCSQTLNHNVMYWYQQKSSQAPKLLFHYYDKDFNNEADTPDNFQSRRPNTSFCFLDIRSPGLGDTAMYLCATSSRRQGGHEQYFGPGTRLTVT.

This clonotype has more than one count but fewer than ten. CDR3 residues: CASNRQGSNQPQHF. CDR3 bases: TGTGCCAGCAACCGACAGGGGAGCAATCAGCCCCAGCATTTT. This chain uses TRBV6-6 with TRBJ1-5, with TRBD1 matching 8 bases. The germline gives CDR1 MNHNY, CDR2 SVGAGI (reference sequence). CDR3 length: 14 amino acids. V dropped 7 bases and J dropped 1; count of bases not matched to a gene: 3.

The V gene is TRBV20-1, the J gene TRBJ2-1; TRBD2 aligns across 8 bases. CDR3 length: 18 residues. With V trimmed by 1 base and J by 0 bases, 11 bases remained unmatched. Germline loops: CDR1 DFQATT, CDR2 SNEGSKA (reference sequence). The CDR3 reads CSARVGFERGSSYNEQFF. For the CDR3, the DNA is TGCAGTGCTAGAGTCGGCTTCGAGCGGGGGTCCTCCTACAATGAGCAGTTCTTC.

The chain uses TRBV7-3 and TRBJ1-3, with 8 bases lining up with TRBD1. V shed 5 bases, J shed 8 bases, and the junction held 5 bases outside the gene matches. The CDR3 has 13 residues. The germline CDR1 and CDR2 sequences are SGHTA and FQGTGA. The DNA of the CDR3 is TGTGCCAGCAGCCGTGGACAGGGTGACACCATATATTTT. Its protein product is CASSRGQGDTIYF.

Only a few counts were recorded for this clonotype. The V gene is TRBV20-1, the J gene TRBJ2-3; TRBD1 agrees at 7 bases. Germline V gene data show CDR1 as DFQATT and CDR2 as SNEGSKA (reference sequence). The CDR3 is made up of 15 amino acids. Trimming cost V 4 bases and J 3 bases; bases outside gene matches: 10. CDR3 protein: CSATPLQGSTDTQYF. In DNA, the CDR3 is TGCAGTGCTACTCCACTACAGGGGTCGACAGATACGCAGTATTTT.

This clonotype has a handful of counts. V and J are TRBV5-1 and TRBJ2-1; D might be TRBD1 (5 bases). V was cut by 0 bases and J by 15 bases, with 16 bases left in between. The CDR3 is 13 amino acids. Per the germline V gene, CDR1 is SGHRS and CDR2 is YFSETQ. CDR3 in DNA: TGCGCCAGCAGCTTGGGCGACAGTGGGGTTTTGTTCTTC. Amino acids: CASSLGDSGVLFF.

CDR3 sequence (DNA): TGCAGTGCTAGAGTTGGTGGGTCGTCAGGGATCAATCAGCCCCAGCATTTT. Protein sequence: CSARVGGSSGINQPQHF. This sequence joins TRBV20-1 and TRBJ1-5, with D maybe TRBD1 (5 bases). Germline V gives CDR1 DFQATT, CDR2 SNEGSKA (reference sequence). V gave up 1 base and J gave up 3 bases, with 19 bases separating them. The CDR3 is made up of 17 amino acids.

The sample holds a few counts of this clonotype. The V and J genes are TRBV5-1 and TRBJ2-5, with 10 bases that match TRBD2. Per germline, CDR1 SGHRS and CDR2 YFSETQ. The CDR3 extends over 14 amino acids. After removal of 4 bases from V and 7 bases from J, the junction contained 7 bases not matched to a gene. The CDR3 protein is CASSNGTSVGTQYF. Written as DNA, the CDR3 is TGCGCCAGCAGCAACGGGACTAGCGTTGGGACCCAGTACTTC.

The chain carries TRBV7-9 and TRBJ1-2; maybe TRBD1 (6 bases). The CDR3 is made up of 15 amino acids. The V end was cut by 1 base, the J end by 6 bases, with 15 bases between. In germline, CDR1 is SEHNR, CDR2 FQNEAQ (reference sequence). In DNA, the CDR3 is TGTGCCAGCAGCTTAGACCAAATTACAGGGAATGGCTACACCTTC. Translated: CASSLDQITGNGYTF.

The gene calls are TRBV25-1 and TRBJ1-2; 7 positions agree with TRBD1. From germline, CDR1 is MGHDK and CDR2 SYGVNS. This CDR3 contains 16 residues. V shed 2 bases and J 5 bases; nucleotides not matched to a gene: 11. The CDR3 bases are TGTGCCAGCAGTGAAGCGGGGCCGACAGGGACATATGGCTACACCTTC. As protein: CASSEAGPTGTYGYTF.

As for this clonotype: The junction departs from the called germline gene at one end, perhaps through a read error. CDR3 nucleotides: TGTGTCATCAATCGGGACAGGGGTGAGACCCAGTACTTC. This gives the protein CVINRDRGETQYF. The chain combines TRBV10-3 with TRBJ2-5, with 10 bases identical to TRBD1. Germline CDR1 is ENHRY and CDR2 is SYGVKD. The CDR3 extends over 13 amino acids.

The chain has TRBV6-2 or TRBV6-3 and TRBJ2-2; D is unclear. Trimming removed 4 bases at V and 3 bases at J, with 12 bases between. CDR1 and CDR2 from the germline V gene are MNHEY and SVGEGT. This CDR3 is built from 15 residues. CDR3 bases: TGTGCCAGCAGTTGGTGGGCCCCCCACACCGGGGAGCTGTTTTTT. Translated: CASSWWAPHTGELFF.

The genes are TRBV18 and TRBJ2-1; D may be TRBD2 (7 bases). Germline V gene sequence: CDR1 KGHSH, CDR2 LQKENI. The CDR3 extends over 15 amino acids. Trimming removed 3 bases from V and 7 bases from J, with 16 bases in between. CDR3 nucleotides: TGTGCCAGCTCACCCTCTGCGGGGGCGGGGAATGAGCAGTTCTTC. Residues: CASSPSAGAGNEQFF.

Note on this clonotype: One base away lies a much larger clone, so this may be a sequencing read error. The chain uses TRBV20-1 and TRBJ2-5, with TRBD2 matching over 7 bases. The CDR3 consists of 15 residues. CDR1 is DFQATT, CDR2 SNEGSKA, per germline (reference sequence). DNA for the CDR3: TGCAGTGCTAGAGGATGGGTGGGCCCGCGGGAGACCAAGTACTTC. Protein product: CSARGWVGPRETKYF.

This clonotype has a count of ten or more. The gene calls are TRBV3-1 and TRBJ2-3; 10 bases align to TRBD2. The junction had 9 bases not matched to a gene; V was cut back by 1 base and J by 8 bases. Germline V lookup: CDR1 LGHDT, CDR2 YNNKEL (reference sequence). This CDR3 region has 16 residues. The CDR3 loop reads CASSQGVSGGAGTQYF. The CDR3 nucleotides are TGTGCCAGCAGCCAAGGGGTCAGCGGGGGGGCCGGTACGCAGTATTTT.

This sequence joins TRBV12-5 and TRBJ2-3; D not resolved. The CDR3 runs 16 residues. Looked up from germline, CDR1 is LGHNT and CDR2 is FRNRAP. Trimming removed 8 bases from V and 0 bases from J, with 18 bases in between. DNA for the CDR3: TGTGCTAGTTCCCCTGGAGTGATCGTTAGCACAGATACGCAGTATTTT. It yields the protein CASSPGVIVSTDTQYF.

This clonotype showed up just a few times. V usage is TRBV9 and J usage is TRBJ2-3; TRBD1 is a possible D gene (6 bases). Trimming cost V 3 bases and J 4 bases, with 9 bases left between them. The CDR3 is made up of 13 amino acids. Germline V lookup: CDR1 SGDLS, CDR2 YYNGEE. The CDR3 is CASSADSSDTQYF. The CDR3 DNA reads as TGTGCCAGCAGCGCGGACAGTTCAGATACGCAGTATTTT.

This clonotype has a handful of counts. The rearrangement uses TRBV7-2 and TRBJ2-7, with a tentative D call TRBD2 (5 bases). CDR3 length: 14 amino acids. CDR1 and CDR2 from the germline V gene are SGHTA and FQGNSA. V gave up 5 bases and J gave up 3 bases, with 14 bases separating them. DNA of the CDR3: TGTGCCAGCAGCACTCCGGGGAAAAGCTACGAGCAGTACTTC. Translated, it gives CASSTPGKSYEQYF.

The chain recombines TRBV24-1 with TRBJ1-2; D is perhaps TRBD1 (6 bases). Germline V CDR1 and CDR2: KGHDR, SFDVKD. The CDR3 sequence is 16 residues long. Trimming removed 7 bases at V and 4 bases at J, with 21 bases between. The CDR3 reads CATSAKRAGATYGYTF. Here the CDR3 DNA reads TGTGCCACCAGCGCGAAGAGGGCGGGGGCTACCTATGGCTACACCTTC.

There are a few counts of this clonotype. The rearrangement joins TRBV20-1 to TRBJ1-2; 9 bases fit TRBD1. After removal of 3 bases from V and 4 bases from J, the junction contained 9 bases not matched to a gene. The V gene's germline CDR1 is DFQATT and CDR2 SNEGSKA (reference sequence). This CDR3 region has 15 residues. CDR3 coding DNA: TGCAGTGCTAGTCGCATTGGACAGGGGATCTATGGCTACACCTTC. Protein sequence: CSASRIGQGIYGYTF.

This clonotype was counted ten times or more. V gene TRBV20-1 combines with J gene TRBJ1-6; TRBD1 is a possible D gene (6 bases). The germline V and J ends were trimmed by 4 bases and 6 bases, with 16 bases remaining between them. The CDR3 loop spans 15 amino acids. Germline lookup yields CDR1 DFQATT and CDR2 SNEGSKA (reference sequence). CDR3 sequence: CSAIWATGPNSPLHF. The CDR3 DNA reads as TGCAGTGCTATCTGGGCCACAGGGCCTAATTCACCCCTCCACTTT.

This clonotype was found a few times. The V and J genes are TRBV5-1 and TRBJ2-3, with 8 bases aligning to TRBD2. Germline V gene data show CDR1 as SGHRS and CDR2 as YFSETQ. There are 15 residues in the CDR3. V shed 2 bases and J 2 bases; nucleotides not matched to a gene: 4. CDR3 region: CASSFGGGHTDTQYF. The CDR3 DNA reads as TGCGCCAGCAGCTTCGGGGGGGGGCACACAGATACGCAGTATTTT.

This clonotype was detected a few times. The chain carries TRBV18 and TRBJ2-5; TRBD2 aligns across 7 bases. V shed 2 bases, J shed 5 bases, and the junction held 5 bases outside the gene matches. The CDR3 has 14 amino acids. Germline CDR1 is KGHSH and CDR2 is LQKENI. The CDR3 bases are TGTGCCAGCTCACCATTGGGAGGGTCGGAGACCCAGTACTTC. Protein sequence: CASSPLGGSETQYF.

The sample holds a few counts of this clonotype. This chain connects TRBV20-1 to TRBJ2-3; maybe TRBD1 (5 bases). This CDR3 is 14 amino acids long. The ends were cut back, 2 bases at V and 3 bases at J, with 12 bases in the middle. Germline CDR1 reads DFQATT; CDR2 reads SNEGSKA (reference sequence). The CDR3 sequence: CSARRPGATDTQYF. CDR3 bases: TGCAGTGCTAGAAGGCCTGGGGCTACAGATACGCAGTATTTT.

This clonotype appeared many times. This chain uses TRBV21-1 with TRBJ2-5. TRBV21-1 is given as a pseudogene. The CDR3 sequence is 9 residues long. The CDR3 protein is CASRETQYF. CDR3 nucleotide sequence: TGTGCCAGCAGGGAGACCCAGTACTTC.

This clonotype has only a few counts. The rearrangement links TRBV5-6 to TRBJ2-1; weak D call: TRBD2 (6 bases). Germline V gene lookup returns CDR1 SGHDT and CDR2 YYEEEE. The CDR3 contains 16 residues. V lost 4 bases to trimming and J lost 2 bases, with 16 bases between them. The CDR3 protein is CASSKAAGTTYNEQFF. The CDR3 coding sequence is TGTGCCAGCAGCAAAGCCGCGGGGACCACCTACAATGAGCAGTTCTTC.